The 29 T cell receptor beta chains below come from one sample, sequenced in a study of cytomegalovirus exposure and HLA in healthy donors. A multiplex PCR was run with 60 Vbeta primers and 13 Jbeta primers. Only in-frame clones appear in the TCRdb table, and some are missing; sequencing was by immunoSEQ multiplex PCR. The data show about 140,000 clones, and the top ten clones hold approximately 2.5%. The source material was PBMCs. All receptors come from a man aged 40-49 years in good health and CMV-seronegative.

This sequence joins TRBV4-1 and TRBJ1-2, with D possibly TRBD1 on 6 matching bases. Germline CDR1 reads MGHRA; CDR2 reads YSYEKL. The germline V and J ends were trimmed by 0 bases and 8 bases, with 28 bases remaining between them. This CDR3 spans 19 amino acids. CDR3 DNA sequence: TGCGCCAGCAGCCAAGATCCTACAGGGACCATATCAACCCAGAGAGGCTACACCTTC. Protein sequence: CASSQDPTGTISTQRGYTF.

The chain uses TRBV9 and TRBJ2-7; 7 bases line up with TRBD1. The CDR3 has 16 amino acids. Germline CDR1 is SGDLS and CDR2 is YYNGEE. V shed 2 bases, J shed 5 bases, and the junction held 13 bases outside the gene matches. The CDR3 nucleotides are TGTGCCAGCAGCGTGTTAGGGAGACAGGGTATCGACGAGCAGTACTTC. This encodes CASSVLGRQGIDEQYF.

The chain has TRBV4-3 and TRBJ1-1; tentative D call: TRBD1 (5 bases). Germline CDR1 is LGHNA and CDR2 is YSLEER. V lost 4 bases, J lost 5 bases, and 17 bases lay in between. The CDR3 runs to 15 residues. As DNA, the CDR3 is TGCGCCAGCAGCCGTGGTAGGTTGCAGGGAACTGAAGCTTTCTTT. This translates into CASSRGRLQGTEAFF.

V is TRBV4-2 and J is TRBJ2-2; 7 bases agree with TRBD2. The CDR3 contains 16 residues. Germline lookup yields CDR1 LGHNA and CDR2 YNFKEQ. The ends lost 5 bases at V and 5 bases at J; junction bases unmatched: 11. This CDR3 is CASSDPTGGGTGELFF. In nucleotides, the CDR3 is TGTGCCAGCAGCGACCCCACGGGAGGCGGTACCGGGGAGCTGTTTTTT.

This chain connects TRBV5-5 to TRBJ1-5; D perhaps matches TRBD1 (5 bases). Germline V gene sequence: CDR1 SGHKS, CDR2 YYEKEE (reference sequence). V lost 1 base and J 5 bases, leaving 7 bases between the germline ends. The CDR3 is 13 residues long. The CDR3 nucleotides read TGTGCCAGCAGCTTGTTACAGGATCAGCCCCAGCATTTT. Encoded protein: CASSLLQDQPQHF.

The chain employs TRBV6-5 and TRBJ2-7; 9 nucleotides agree with TRBD1. Losses at the gene ends were 5 bases for V and 3 bases for J; bases not matched to a gene: 5. This CDR3 spans 14 amino acids. Germline V gene lookup returns CDR1 MNHEY and CDR2 SVGAGI. As DNA, the CDR3 is TGTGCCAGCAGTAGGGGGGGACAGGGCTACGAGCAGTACTTC. Protein: CASSRGGQGYEQYF.

The chain uses TRBV19 and TRBJ1-1, with 9 bases aligning to TRBD1. There are 16 residues in the CDR3. After removal of 4 bases from V and 0 bases from J, the junction contained 6 bases not matched to a gene. The germline V gene encodes CDR1 LNHDA and CDR2 SQIVND (reference sequence). The CDR3 DNA sequence: TGTGCCAGTAGTACGGGGACAGGGAGAATGAACACTGAAGCTTTCTTT. This gives the protein CASSTGTGRMNTEAFF. The full variable domain, rest sourced from reference TRBV19 and TRBJ1-1, is DGGITQSPKYLFRKEGQNVTLSCEQNLNHDAMYWYRQDPGQGLRLIYYSQIVNDFQKGDIAEGYSVSREKKESFPLTVTSAQKNPTAFYLCASSTGTGRMNTEAFFGQGTRLTVV.

The chain uses TRBV7-9 and TRBJ2-1, with D uncertain. V lost 0 bases and J lost 4, with 7 bases in between. Germline loops: CDR1 SEHNR, CDR2 FQNEAQ (reference sequence). The CDR3 extends over 14 amino acids. CDR3 protein: CASSLAIQYNEQFF. As DNA, the CDR3 is TGTGCCAGCAGCTTAGCGATACAGTACAATGAGCAGTTCTTC.

V and J are TRBV14 and TRBJ2-3, with D perhaps TRBD1 (5 bases). The V gene lost 8 bases and the J gene lost 2 bases, with 14 bases spanning the gap. The CDR3 is 14 amino acids. Germline V CDR1 and CDR2: SGHDN, FVKESK. The CDR3 DNA follows: TGTGCCAGCGCAAGACAGCCTATCACAGATACGCAGTATTTT. Its protein product is CASARQPITDTQYF.

This chain connects TRBV5-4 to TRBJ1-2; possible D gene TRBD1, 6 bases. The ends were cut back, 2 bases at V and 2 bases at J, with 13 bases in the middle. This CDR3 is built from 15 residues. Germline V gene data show CDR1 as SGHNT and CDR2 as YYREEE (reference sequence). The CDR3 DNA is TGTGCCAGCAGCTTCGATCTACAGGGAAACTATGGCTACACCTTC. Its translation: CASSFDLQGNYGYTF.

CDR3 in DNA: TGTGCCAGTATGGCCATGTCCTATGGCTACACCTTC. Translation: CASMAMSYGYTF. The V gene is TRBV19, the J gene TRBJ1-2; no clear D. The V gene lost 7 bases and the J gene lost 4 bases, with 10 bases spanning the gap. This CDR3 is 12 amino acids long. The V gene's germline CDR1 is LNHDA and CDR2 SQIVND (reference sequence).

The V gene is TRBV25-1, the J gene TRBJ1-1, with D unresolved. Trimming removed 3 bases at V and 6 bases at J, with 17 bases between. Germline loops: CDR1 MGHDK, CDR2 SYGVNS. The CDR3 is made up of 15 amino acids. CDR3 DNA sequence: TGTGCCAGCAGTGATGGGATCGGGAGGACTGCTGAAGCTTTCTTT. Translated, it gives CASSDGIGRTAEAFF.

The chain uses TRBV11-2 and TRBJ1-2; weak D call: TRBD1 (5 bases). The germline V gene has CDR1 SGHAT and CDR2 FQNNGV. The CDR3 is 13 residues long. CDR3: CATQDTNNYGYTF. CDR3 in DNA: TGTGCGACGCAGGACACTAATAACTATGGCTACACCTTC.

The chain joins TRBV5-6 to TRBJ2-5; D might be TRBD2 (6 bases). V was trimmed by 4 bases and J by 4 bases, leaving 14 bases between them. Germline V gives CDR1 SGHDT, CDR2 YYEEEE. The CDR3 consists of 14 residues. CDR3 nucleotides: TGTGCCAGCAGCCTGGGAGGAGGTCTAGAGACCCAGTACTTC. Translated: CASSLGGGLETQYF.

The rearrangement links TRBV2 to TRBJ2-5, with TRBD2 matching over 10 bases. The J call is uncertain, as TRBJ2-7 better fits the DNA end. The CDR3 sequence is 15 residues long. Germline CDR1 and CDR2: SNHLY and FYNNEI. The CDR3 DNA is TGTGCCAGTAGAACTAATAGCGGGGGGATCTACGAGCAGTACTTC. This translates into CASRTNSGGIYEQYF.

The chain employs TRBV21-1 and TRBJ2-7; the tabulated D call, TRBD1, remains unverified against the DNA. TRBV21-1 is marked as a pseudogene. This CDR3 is built from 18 residues. CDR3 nucleotide sequence: TGTGCCAGCAGCAAAGAGGACAGGGGGCGCGTCGTGGACTACGAGCAGTACTTC. Translated: CASSKEDRGRVVDYEQYF.

This rearrangement joins TRBV9 to TRBJ2-2; D is perhaps TRBD1 (6 bases). Germline-derived CDR1 and CDR2 are SGDLS and YYNGEE. The CDR3 extends over 15 amino acids. V was pared by 4 bases and J by 1 base, with 11 bases between. The CDR3 DNA follows: TGTGCCAGCAGCCTGAGACAGGTGAACACCGGGGAGCTGTTTTTT. Protein sequence: CASSLRQVNTGELFF.

The chain links TRBV2 to TRBJ1-4, with D possibly TRBD1 on 5 matching bases. Germline CDR1 is SNHLY and CDR2 is FYNNEI. The V and J ends lost 5 bases and 8 bases respectively, with 12 bases between them. This CDR3 region has 13 residues. CDR3 residues: CASSPGLGEKLFF. CDR3 nucleotide sequence: TGTGCCAGCAGTCCGGGACTGGGAGAAAAACTGTTTTTT.

The rearrangement links TRBV11-2 to TRBJ2-3, with a weak D call TRBD2 (5 bases). Germline V lookup: CDR1 SGHAT, CDR2 FQNNGV. The germline V and J ends were trimmed by 4 bases and 6 bases, with 17 bases remaining between them. The CDR3 consists of 15 residues. The CDR3, as DNA: TGTGCCAGCAGCTCAGATAGCCATGGCGGGGATACGCAGTATTTT. This encodes CASSSDSHGGDTQYF.

This chain connects TRBV9 to TRBJ2-7; TRBD1 is a possible D gene (5 bases). CDR1 SGDLS and CDR2 YYNGEE come from the germline V gene. The CDR3 contains 14 residues. Trimming stripped 2 bases from V and 4 bases from J, with 13 bases between. For the CDR3, the DNA is TGTGCCAGCAGCGTCGACAGTAGGCGTTACGAGCAGTACTTC. Residues: CASSVDSRRYEQYF.

The chain uses TRBV6-5 and TRBJ2-5, with D possibly matching TRBD2 (7 bases). The J call may be in error: the DNA end matches TRBJ2-7 better. This CDR3 is built from 15 residues. From germline, CDR1 is MNHEY and CDR2 SVGAGI. CDR3 region: CASSYSGGGPYEQYF. As DNA, the CDR3 is TGTGCCAGCAGTTACTCGGGGGGGGGCCCCTACGAGCAGTACTTC.

CDR3 nucleotide sequence: TGTGCTAGTGGTTTAAGCGGGGGAGGGAGGGGAGAGACCCAGTACTTC. Translated, it gives CASGLSGGGRGETQYF. The chain uses TRBV12-5 and TRBJ2-5; TRBD2 matches 8 bases. Trimming removed 3 bases from V and 4 bases from J; junction bases left unmatched: 10. The CDR3 runs to 16 residues. Germline assignment: CDR1 LGHNT and CDR2 FRNRAP.

Turning to this clone: Different DNA sequences within this sample yield the same CDR3. This sequence joins TRBV10-3 and TRBJ2-5; TRBD1 is a possible D gene (5 bases). Germline V gene sequence: CDR1 ENHRY, CDR2 SYGVKD. The CDR3 totals 14 residues. The germline V and J ends were trimmed by 0 bases and 7 bases, with 12 bases remaining between them. The CDR3 DNA reads as TGTGCCATCAGTGAGTCATCAGGGTCTGGGACCCAGTACTTC. Residues: CAISESSGSGTQYF.

This rearrangement joins TRBV6-5 to TRBJ2-4; 8 bases map to TRBD1. V shed 2 bases and J 6 bases; nucleotides not matched to a gene: 6. Germline-derived CDR1 and CDR2 are MNHEY and SVGAGI. CDR3 length equals 15 residues. CDR3 coding DNA: TGTGCCAGCAGTTACCCCGGGACAGGTGGAAACATTCAGTACTTC. This translates into CASSYPGTGGNIQYF.

V usage is TRBV18 and J usage is TRBJ1-6; D is ambiguous. The ends were cut back, 3 bases at V and 0 bases at J, with 6 bases in the middle. In germline, CDR1 is KGHSH, CDR2 LQKENI. The CDR3 loop spans 15 amino acids. The CDR3 DNA follows: TGTGCCAGCTCACCTCCGGGCTCCTATAATTCACCCCTCCACTTT. Its translation is CASSPPGSYNSPLHF.

In nucleotides, the CDR3 is TGTGCCAGCAGCTCCGGGACAGGGAGACCCCTCCACTTT. This gives the protein CASSSGTGRPLHF. The V and J genes are TRBV7-9 and TRBJ1-6; 9 nucleotides align to TRBD1. The CDR3 loop spans 13 amino acids. Losses at the gene ends were 4 bases for V and 12 bases for J; bases not matched to a gene: 4. CDR1 is SEHNR and CDR2 is FQNEAQ in the germline V gene (reference sequence).

The chain has TRBV7-2 and TRBJ2-3; perhaps TRBD2 as D (7 bases). The V and J ends lost 5 bases and 7 bases respectively, with 16 bases between them. The CDR3 sequence is 14 residues long. Per the germline V gene, CDR1 is SGHTA and CDR2 is FQGNSA. The CDR3 coding sequence is TGTGCCAGCAGCAAAGGGGGGGGGCAAAATACGCAGTATTTT. Translated: CASSKGGGQNTQYF. Looking up the rest from reference TRBV7-2 and TRBJ2-3 gives the full variable domain: GAGVSQSPSNKVTEKGKDVELRCDPISGHTALYWYRQSLGQGLEFLIYFQGNSAPDKSGLPSDRFSAERTGGSVSTLTIQRTQQEDSAVYLCASSKGGGQNTQYFGPGTRLTVL.

The chain combines TRBV9 with TRBJ1-2; 8 positions match TRBD1. Looked up from germline, CDR1 is SGDLS and CDR2 is YYNGEE. J was trimmed by 2 bases and V by 4 bases; bases with no gene match: 4. This CDR3 region has 14 residues. The CDR3 loop reads CASSPGQANYGYTF. CDR3 in DNA: TGTGCCAGCAGCCCGGGACAGGCGAACTATGGCTACACCTTC.

The chain joins TRBV29-1 to TRBJ2-7, with a tentative D call TRBD1 (5 bases). The V gene's germline CDR1 is SQVTM and CDR2 ANQGSEA. The CDR3 spans 12 residues. Trimming took 7 bases from V and 0 from J, leaving 10 bases between them. The CDR3 spells CSGGRTSYEQYF. The CDR3 DNA follows: TGCAGCGGGGGCAGGACCTCCTACGAGCAGTACTTC.